Detailed here is one TCR beta chain. What it recognizes is unknown. As handled by the study authors: Junction-only sequences without quality scores came from ImmunoSEQ, so filtering differed. Profiling relied on immunoSEQ multiplex PCR, and the TCRdb table lists in-frame clones only, not all of them. V and J calls plus clone size are reproduced from that table; the DNA served to infer D and trimming. The table lists about 710,000 clones, around 77% of them singletons. The data were taken from a study of shared clonotypes between healthy human individuals. Across the whole study: Used for every donor were three CD4 naive, three CD4 memory, two CD8 naive and one CD8 memory plate. Study-level findings and limits: Sampling used blood alone; tissue repertoires probably differ.

V lost 3 bases and J lost 4, with 12 bases in between. CDR3 length equals 15 residues. Germline V gene sequence: CDR1 LNHDA, CDR2 SQIVND (reference sequence). The chain carries TRBV19 and TRBJ2-2, with TRBD1 as a possible D gene (6 bases). The sequenced sample consisted of memory CD4+ T cells sorted from blood. The subset: CD45RA-negative fraction. The receptor was isolated from a woman in her 30s in good health. The CDR3 is CASSISGQTTGELFF. In DNA form, the CDR3 reads TGTGCCAGTAGTATTTCCGGACAGACCACCGGGGAGCTGTTTTTT.